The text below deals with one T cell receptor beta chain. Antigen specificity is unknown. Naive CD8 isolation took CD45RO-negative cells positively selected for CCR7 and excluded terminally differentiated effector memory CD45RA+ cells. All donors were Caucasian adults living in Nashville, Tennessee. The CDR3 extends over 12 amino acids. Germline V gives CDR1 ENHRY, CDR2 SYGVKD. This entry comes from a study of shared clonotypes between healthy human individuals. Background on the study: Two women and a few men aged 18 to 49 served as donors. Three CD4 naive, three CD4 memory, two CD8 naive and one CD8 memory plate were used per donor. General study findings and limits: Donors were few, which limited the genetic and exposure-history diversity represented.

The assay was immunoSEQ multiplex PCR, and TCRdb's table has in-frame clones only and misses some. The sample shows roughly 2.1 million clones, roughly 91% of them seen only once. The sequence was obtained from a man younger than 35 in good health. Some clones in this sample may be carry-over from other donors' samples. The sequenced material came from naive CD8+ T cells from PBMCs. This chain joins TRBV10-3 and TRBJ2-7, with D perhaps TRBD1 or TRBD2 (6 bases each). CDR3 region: CASGGATYEQYF. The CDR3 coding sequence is TGTGCTTCCGGGGGCGCGACCTACGAGCAGTACTTC.